This T cell receptor (beta chain) was sequenced in a study of T cells in Graves' hyperthyroidism and ophthalmopathy. Study background: Staff took peripheral blood when the initial diagnosis was made, before any treatment began. Study outcomes and limitations: In the blood, most expanded thyroid clonotypes above 0.001 appeared as well.

Details on this clonotype: Its specificity is not known.

What was amplified from RNA transcripts were TCR beta CDR3 regions. TCR CDR3 regions were first amplified by RT-PCR with HTBI primers. One entry per CDR3 protein results from TCRdb running MiXCR on the multiplex PCR reads. Of 250,000 to 400,000 distinct CDR3 sequences listed, around 15% are singletons. Germline CDR1 reads SGHNT; CDR2 reads YYREEE (reference sequence). V was clipped by 4 bases and J by 5 bases; unmatched bases: 13. The CDR3 is 18 amino acids. The sequencing sample was made of blood. The V and J genes are TRBV5-4 and TRBJ2-3; 13 positions match TRBD2. The clonotype comes from a woman in her thirties or forties with Graves' ophthalmopathy. CDR3 protein: CASSPRLTTSGGGDTQYF. The CDR3, as DNA: TGTGCCAGCAGCCCTCGACTAACCACTAGCGGGGGGGGAGATACGCAGTATTTT.